These T cell receptor beta chains were read from a single sample in a study of T-cell reconstitution after alpha-beta-depleted transplantation in children. TCRdb processed the PCR reads anew with MiXCR; each CDR3 protein has one entry. The table lists 230,000 or so distinct CDR3 sequences, about 12% of them singletons. Here the sequenced sample was PBMCs from the stem cell graft donor, taken from the stem cell graft. All receptors derive from a human donor who donated a stem cell graft to a child with acute lymphoblastic leukemia. The CDR3 runs from the conserved cysteine through the conserved F or W. The order of the fields is D gene, J gene, clone size, CDR3 length, V gene, CDR3 protein, CDR3 DNA. A D gene is named only where the DNA matches it firmly. Size values are once, few and many counts, or a class for expanded clones, and some rows have none.

>.|TRBJ1-1|many|12|TRBV7-2
CASSVMITEAFF
TGTGCCAGCAGCGTGATGATAACTGAAGCTTTCTTT
>.|TRBJ1-2|many|13|TRBV30
CAWAYDSDYGYTF
TGTGCCTGGGCTTACGACAGCGACTATGGCTACACCTTC
>.|TRBJ2-2|many|15|TRBV5-1
CASSGTGVDTGELFF
TGCGCCAGCAGCGGCACGGGGGTTGACACCGGGGAGCTGTTTTTT
>.|TRBJ2-7|many|13|TRBV7-2
CASSSDGPYEQYF
TGTGCCAGCAGCTCCGACGGGCCCTACGAGCAGTACTTC
>TRBD2|TRBJ2-1|many|14|TRBV4-3
CASGLAGGRREQFF
TGCGCCAGCGGACTAGCGGGAGGAAGAAGGGAGCAGTTCTTC
>.|TRBJ1-2|.|10|TRBV7-9
CASSLDGYTF
TGTGCCAGCAGCTTAGATGGCTACACCTTC
>.|TRBJ1-5|many|16|TRBV6-1
CASREEGGYSNQPQHF
TGTGCCAGCAGGGAGGAGGGGGGTTATAGCAATCAGCCCCAGCATTTT
>TRBD1|TRBJ1-2|.|16|TRBV10-3
CAISIIRDSPNYGYTF
TGTGCCATCAGTATCATCCGGGACAGCCCTAACTATGGCTACACCTTC
>TRBD2|TRBJ2-7|.|17|TRBV20-1
CSASTGSSGRRLYEQYF
TGCAGTGCTAGTACGGGGTCTAGCGGGAGGAGGCTCTACGAGCAGTACTTC
>.|TRBJ1-1|.|13|TRBV7-6
CASSASQGTEAFF
TGTGCCAGCAGCGCCTCCCAGGGCACTGAAGCTTTCTTT